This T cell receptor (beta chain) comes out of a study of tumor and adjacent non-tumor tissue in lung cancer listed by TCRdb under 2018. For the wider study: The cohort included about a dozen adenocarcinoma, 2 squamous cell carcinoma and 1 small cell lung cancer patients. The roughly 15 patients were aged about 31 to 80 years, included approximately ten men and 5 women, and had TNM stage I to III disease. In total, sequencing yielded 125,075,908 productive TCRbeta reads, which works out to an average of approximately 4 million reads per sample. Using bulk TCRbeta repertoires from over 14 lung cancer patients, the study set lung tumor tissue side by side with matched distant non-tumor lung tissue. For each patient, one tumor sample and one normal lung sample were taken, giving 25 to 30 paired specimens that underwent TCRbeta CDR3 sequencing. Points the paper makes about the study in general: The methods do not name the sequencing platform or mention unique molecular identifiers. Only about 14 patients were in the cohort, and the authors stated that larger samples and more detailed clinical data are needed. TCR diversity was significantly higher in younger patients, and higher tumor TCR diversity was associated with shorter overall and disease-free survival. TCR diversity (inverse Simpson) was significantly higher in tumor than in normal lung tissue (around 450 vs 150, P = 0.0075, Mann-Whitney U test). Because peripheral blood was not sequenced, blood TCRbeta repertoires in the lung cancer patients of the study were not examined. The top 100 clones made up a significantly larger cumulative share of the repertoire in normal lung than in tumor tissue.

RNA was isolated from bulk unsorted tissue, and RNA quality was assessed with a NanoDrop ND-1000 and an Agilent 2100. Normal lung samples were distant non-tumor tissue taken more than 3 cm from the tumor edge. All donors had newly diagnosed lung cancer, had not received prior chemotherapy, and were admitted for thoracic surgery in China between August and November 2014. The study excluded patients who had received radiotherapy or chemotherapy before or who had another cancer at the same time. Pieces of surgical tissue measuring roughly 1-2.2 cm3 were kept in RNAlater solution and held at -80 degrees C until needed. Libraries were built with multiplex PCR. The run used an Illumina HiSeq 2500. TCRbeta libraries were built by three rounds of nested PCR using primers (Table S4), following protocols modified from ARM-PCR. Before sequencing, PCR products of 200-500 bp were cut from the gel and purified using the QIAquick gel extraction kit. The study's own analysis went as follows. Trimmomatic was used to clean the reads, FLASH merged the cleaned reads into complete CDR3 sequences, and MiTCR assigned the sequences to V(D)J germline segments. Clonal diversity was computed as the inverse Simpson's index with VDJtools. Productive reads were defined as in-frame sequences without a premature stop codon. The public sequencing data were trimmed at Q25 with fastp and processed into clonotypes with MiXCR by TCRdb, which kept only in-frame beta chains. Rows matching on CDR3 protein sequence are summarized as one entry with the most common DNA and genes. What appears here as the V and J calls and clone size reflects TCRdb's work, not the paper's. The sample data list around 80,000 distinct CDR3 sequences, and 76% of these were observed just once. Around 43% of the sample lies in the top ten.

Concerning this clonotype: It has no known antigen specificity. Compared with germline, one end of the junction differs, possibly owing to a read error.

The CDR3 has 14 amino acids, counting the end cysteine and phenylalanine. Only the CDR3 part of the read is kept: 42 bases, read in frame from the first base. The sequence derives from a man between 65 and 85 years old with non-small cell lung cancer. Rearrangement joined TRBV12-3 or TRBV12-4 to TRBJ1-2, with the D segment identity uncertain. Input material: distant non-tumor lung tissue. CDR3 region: CASSLVDSNYGYTF. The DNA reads TGTGCCAGTAGTTTAGTGGATTCTAACTATGGATACACCTTC.